This record covers a single TCR beta chain. TCRdb keeps only in-frame clones here, not all; method: immunoSEQ multiplex PCR. Among 70,000 or so clones listed, 88% were seen once. Germline CDR1 KGHSH, CDR2 LQKENI. The ends were cut back, 3 bases at V and 7 bases at J, with 15 bases in the middle. This CDR3 spans 14 amino acids. The sample is drawn from a study of OX40 agonist ivuxolimab in advanced cancers. The TCR was taken from an adult with an advanced solid tumor such as melanoma, head and neck, liver or kidney cancer. The sequencing here drew on CD4+ or CD8+ T cells sorted from blood, taken in a trial of the OX40 agonist ivuxolimab. V is TRBV18 and J is TRBJ1-1; D is ambiguous. The CDR3 DNA is TGTGCCAGCTCACCTCTTATGCGGGAGGGTGAAGCTTTCTTT. Translation gives CASSPLMREGEAFF.